This T cell receptor (beta chain) is from a study of control samples from healthy donors and cancer patients. The table lists this clone with a count of one. Assay used: immunoSEQ multiplex PCR; TCRdb lists only in-frame clones, some missing. Among around 51,000 clones, under 90% were seen once, and the ten largest hold about 9.4%. Germline CDR1 reads LGHDT; CDR2 reads YNNKEL (reference sequence). The germline V and J ends were trimmed by 3 bases and 0 bases, with 12 bases remaining between them. This CDR3 region has 17 residues. This sequence was found in a man aged 65 to 85 in good health. This chain connects TRBV3-1 (or the pseudogene TRBV3-2) to TRBJ1-6, with D possibly being TRBD1 (6 bases). Sequenced: blood. The CDR3 reads CASSQGGPSSYNSPLHF. The CDR3 nucleotides are TGTGCCAGCAGCCAGGGGGGGCCTAGCTCCTATAATTCACCCCTCCACTTT.